The clone carrying this TCR beta chain was observed a few times. What it recognizes is unknown. Assay: immunoSEQ multiplex PCR; the TCRdb copy retains only in-frame clones and omits some. Here the sample spans tens of thousands of clones, roughly 90% being singletons. These data come from a study of graft-versus-host responses after intestinal transplantation. Study context: Anti-thymocyte globulin induction, then tacrolimus and steroids for two to four years, went to all recipients.

The CDR3 loop spans 15 amino acids. J gave up 9 bases and V 4 bases, and 5 bases lay outside the gene matches. CDR1 SGHDN and CDR2 FVKESK come from the germline V gene. Study-wide results and caveats: Peak circulating GvH clone levels tracked with early post-transplant HvG declines. Recipient bone marrow held GvH clones, some seen earlier in ileum or blood.

The chain links TRBV14 to TRBJ1-6; 11 positions agree with TRBD1. The sequencing used unstimulated CD8+ T cells sorted from spleen or lymph node cells, collected before intestinal transplant. This TCR was sampled from a human donor who received an intestinal transplant. CDR3 in DNA: TGTGCCAGCAGCCTGCCCGGGACAGGGGGTTCACCCCTCCACTTT. Its translation: CASSLPGTGGSPLHF.